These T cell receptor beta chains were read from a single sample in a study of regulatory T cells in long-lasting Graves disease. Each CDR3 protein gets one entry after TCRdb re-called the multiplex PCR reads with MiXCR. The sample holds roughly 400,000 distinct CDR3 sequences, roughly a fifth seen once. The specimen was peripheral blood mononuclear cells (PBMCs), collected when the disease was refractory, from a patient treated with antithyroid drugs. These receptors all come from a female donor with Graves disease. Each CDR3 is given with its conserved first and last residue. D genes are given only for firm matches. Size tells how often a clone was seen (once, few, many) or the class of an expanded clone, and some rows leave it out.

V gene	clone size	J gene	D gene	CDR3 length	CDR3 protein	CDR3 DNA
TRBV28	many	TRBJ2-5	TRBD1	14	CASSLVRGFETQYF	TGTGCCAGCAGTTTAGTCAGGGGGTTTGAGACCCAGTACTTC
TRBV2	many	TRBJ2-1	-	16	CASSDIPGEPYNEQFF	TGTGCCAGCAGCGATATTCCGGGAGAACCCTACAATGAGCAGTTCTTC
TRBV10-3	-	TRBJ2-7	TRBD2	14	CAISGSGIPYEQYF	TGTGCCATCTCTGGAAGCGGGATTCCCTACGAGCAGTACTTC
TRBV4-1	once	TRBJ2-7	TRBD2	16	CASSQEGAPSGREQYF	TGCGCCAGCAGCCAAGAAGGGGCGCCTAGCGGACGCGAGCAGTACTTC
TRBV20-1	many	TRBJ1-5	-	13	CSVRGAKDQPQHF	TGCAGTGTCCGCGGAGCGAAGGATCAGCCCCAGCATTTT
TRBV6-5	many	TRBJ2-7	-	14	CASSYRPGRYEQYF	TGTGCCAGCAGTTACCGGCCGGGGCGTTACGAGCAGTACTTC
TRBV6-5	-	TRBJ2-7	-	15	CASSFKTGPSYEQYF	TGTGCCAGCAGTTTCAAGACCGGTCCCTCCTACGAGCAGTACTTC
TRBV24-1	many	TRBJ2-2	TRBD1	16	CATSDLKGADTGELFF	TGTGCCACCAGTGATTTGAAGGGGGCGGACACCGGGGAGCTGTTTTTT
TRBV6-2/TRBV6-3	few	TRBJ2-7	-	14	CASRARDRSYEQYF	TGTGCCAGCAGGGCCAGGGACCGCTCCTACGAGCAGTACTTC
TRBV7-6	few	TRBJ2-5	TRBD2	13	CASSKSGAGAQYF	TGTGCCAGCAGCAAAAGCGGGGCCGGGGCCCAGTACTTC